These 32 T cell receptor beta chains originate from one sample sequenced in a study of blood T cell repertoires in COVID-19. Sequencing used immunoSEQ multiplex PCR; TCRdb keeps in-frame clones, though not all of them. Of a few hundred thousand clones in the sample, about 89% are singletons; the top ten hold approximately 6.5%. The source material was peripheral blood. These receptor sequences come from a man aged 18 to 29 who had recovered from COVID-19.

The V gene is TRBV6-6, the J gene TRBJ2-1, with 8 bases aligning to TRBD1. Unmatched junction bases numbered 11, after V lost 6 bases and J lost 10 bases. Germline CDR1 reads MNHNY; CDR2 reads SVGAGI (reference sequence). This CDR3 comprises 14 residues. The CDR3 reads CASSPGQGGEEQFF. CDR3 coding DNA: TGTGCCAGCAGCCCCGGACAGGGCGGGGAGGAGCAGTTCTTC.

This clone was seen many times. The gene calls are TRBV9 and TRBJ2-1; 12 nucleotides agree with TRBD2. The CDR3 sequence is 14 residues long. Per germline, CDR1 SGDLS and CDR2 YYNGEE. V lost 3 bases, J lost 6 bases, and 1 base stayed unmatched. The CDR3 loop is CASSASGGANEQFF. As DNA, the CDR3 is TGTGCCAGCAGCGCTAGCGGGGGGGCCAATGAGCAGTTCTTC.

This clone appeared a single time. The chain uses TRBV27 and TRBJ1-1, with TRBD1 matching 9 bases. V gave up 6 bases and J gave up 3 bases; unmatched junction bases: 5. The CDR3 is 14 residues long. Germline V gene data show CDR1 as MNHEY and CDR2 as SMNVEV (reference sequence). DNA of the CDR3: TGTGCCAGCAGGCTACAGGGGGCCCACACTGAAGCTTTCTTT. Translating gives CASRLQGAHTEAFF.

The chain recombines TRBV7-2 with TRBJ1-2; TRBD1 matches 8 bases. Germline lookup yields CDR1 SGHTA and CDR2 FQGNSA. The length of the CDR3 is 14 residues. J lost 6 bases, V lost 3 bases, and 6 bases had no gene match. CDR3 amino acids: CASSFWTGPDGYTF. CDR3 bases: TGTGCCAGCAGCTTCTGGACAGGGCCGGATGGCTACACCTTC.

The rearrangement links TRBV27 to TRBJ2-1, with 10 bases identical to TRBD2. V gave up 5 bases and J gave up 9 bases; unmatched junction bases: 10. The CDR3 has 15 amino acids. Per germline, CDR1 MNHEY and CDR2 SMNVEV (reference sequence). DNA of the CDR3: TGTGCCAGCAGTACGCCGAGCGGGGGGGGGAGTGAGCAGTTCTTC. The encoded protein is CASSTPSGGGSEQFF.

The chain links TRBV6-6 to TRBJ2-3; 14 bases fit TRBD2. There are 16 residues in the CDR3. The germline V gene encodes CDR1 MNHNY and CDR2 SVGAGI (reference sequence). The ends lost 6 bases at V and 1 base at J; junction bases unmatched: 3. CDR3 DNA: TGTGCCAGCAGGGGACTAGCGGGGGTTCGCACAGATACGCAGTATTTT. It specifies CASRGLAGVRTDTQYF.

The chain recombines TRBV9 with TRBJ1-1; 10 bases map to TRBD1. The germline gives CDR1 SGDLS, CDR2 YYNGEE. This CDR3 spans 15 amino acids. V shed 4 bases, J shed 2 bases, and the junction held 5 bases outside the gene matches. The chain's CDR3 is CASSTRQGANTEAFF. The CDR3, as DNA: TGTGCCAGCAGCACCCGACAGGGGGCCAACACTGAAGCTTTCTTT.

V gene TRBV6-2 or TRBV6-3 combines with J gene TRBJ1-2, with D perhaps TRBD1 (5 bases). V lost 6 bases, J lost 9 bases, and 17 bases lay in between. CDR1 is MNHEY, CDR2 SVGEGT, per germline. This CDR3 comprises 13 residues. The chain's CDR3 is CASSDSPGVRYTF. The CDR3 DNA follows: TGTGCCAGCAGCGATTCCCCGGGGGTACGCTACACCTTC.

This sequence joins TRBV10-3 and TRBJ2-7; TRBD2 matches at 9 bases. CDR3 length equals 17 residues. J lost 3 bases, V lost 0 bases, and 9 bases had no gene match. Germline values: CDR1 ENHRY, CDR2 SYGVKD. The CDR3 loop is CAISESTRGRGFYEQYF. The CDR3 nucleotides are TGTGCCATCAGTGAGTCGACTCGCGGGAGGGGATTCTACGAGCAGTACTTC.

The CDR3 coding sequence is TGTGCCAGCAGGCCTACTAGCGGGGTAACAGATACGCAGTATTTT. Translating it yields CASRPTSGVTDTQYF. The V and J genes are TRBV7-9 and TRBJ2-3; 10 nucleotides align to TRBD2. Germline V gene lookup returns CDR1 SEHNR and CDR2 FQNEAQ (reference sequence). The V segment lost 6 bases and the J segment 3 bases; nucleotides outside the gene matches: 6. This CDR3 is built from 15 residues. The whole variable domain, remainder taken from reference TRBV7-9 and TRBJ2-3, is DTGVSQNPRHKITKRGQNVTFRCDPISEHNRLYWYRQTLGQGPEFLTYFQNEAQLEKSRLLSDRFSAERPKGSFSTLEIQRTEQGDSAMYLCASRPTSGVTDTQYFGPGTRLTVL.

The J gene is TRBJ1-2, the V gene TRBV5-5, with TRBD1 matching over 8 bases. The CDR3 has 15 amino acids. Germline lookup yields CDR1 SGHKS and CDR2 YYEKEE (reference sequence). The ends lost 4 bases at V and 5 bases at J; junction bases unmatched: 10. The CDR3 DNA is TGTGCCAGCAGCCCGACACCGGGACAGGAGTATGGCTACACCTTC. It yields the protein CASSPTPGQEYGYTF.

This clone was seen a single time. This sequence joins TRBV5-1 and TRBJ2-1; a weak D match, TRBD1 (6 bases). V lost 0 bases, J lost 0 bases, and 10 bases lay in between. The CDR3 contains 16 residues. The germline V gene has CDR1 SGHRS and CDR2 YFSETQ. The DNA of the CDR3 is TGCGCCAGCAGCTTGGTTCCAGGGGACTCCTACAATGAGCAGTTCTTC. Residues: CASSLVPGDSYNEQFF.

V is TRBV27 and J is TRBJ2-1, with a tentative D call TRBD2 (6 bases). V was shortened by 2 bases and J by 3 bases, with 11 bases between the two germline ends. The CDR3 runs 15 residues. The germline V gene encodes CDR1 MNHEY and CDR2 SMNVEV (reference sequence). CDR3 coding DNA: TGTGCCAGCAGTTTAACGGGGGAACGCTACAATGAGCAGTTCTTC. Protein: CASSLTGERYNEQFF.

V and J are TRBV7-3 and TRBJ2-1; unclear D gene. V lost 4 bases to trimming and J lost 7 bases, with 8 bases between them. Germline CDR1 SGHTA, CDR2 FQGTGA. The CDR3 is 12 residues long. The CDR3 DNA reads TGTGCCAGCAGCTCGACCGGGAATGAGCAGTTCTTC. The encoded protein is CASSSTGNEQFF.

CDR3 sequence reads: CASSEVPGQGSQETQYF. The DNA for the CDR3 is TGTGCCAGCAGTGAAGTCCCGGGGCAGGGGTCACAAGAGACCCAGTACTTC. The gene calls are TRBV25-1 and TRBJ2-5, with D maybe TRBD1 (6 bases). The V end was cut by 2 bases, the J end by 2 bases, with 18 bases between. Per the germline V gene, CDR1 is MGHDK and CDR2 is SYGVNS. The CDR3 is 17 residues long.

The chain has TRBV4-2 and TRBJ2-7, with D perhaps TRBD1 (7 bases). Per germline, CDR1 LGHNA and CDR2 YNFKEQ. V lost 0 bases and J 2 bases, leaving 17 bases between the germline ends. The CDR3 loop spans 17 amino acids. The CDR3 DNA reads as TGTGCCAGCAGCCAAGAAACCCGACAGGGAGGCACCTACGAGCAGTACTTC. Encoded protein: CASSQETRQGGTYEQYF.

The chain recombines TRBV11-3 with TRBJ2-1; 7 nucleotides agree with TRBD1. Germline assignment: CDR1 SGHNT and CDR2 YENEEA. J gave up 0 bases and V 0 bases, and 5 bases lay outside the gene matches. The length of the CDR3 is 17 residues. The CDR3 DNA sequence: TGTGCCAGCAGCTTAGATGGGGACAGCCTCTCCTACAATGAGCAGTTCTTC. It codes for CASSLDGDSLSYNEQFF.

The V call is TRBV30, the J call TRBJ2-1; a possible D gene is TRBD1 (5 bases). This CDR3 has 12 amino acids. Germline V gene lookup returns CDR1 GTSNPN and CDR2 SVGIG (reference sequence). V lost 0 bases and J lost 9, with 9 bases in between. CDR3 nucleotide sequence: TGTGCCTGGAGTGTAAGGGGAACTGAGCAGTTCTTC. It specifies CAWSVRGTEQFF.

The chain recombines TRBV4-2 with TRBJ2-7; TRBD2 matches at 9 bases. The length of the CDR3 is 15 residues. Germline lookup yields CDR1 LGHNA and CDR2 YNFKEQ. Losses at the gene ends were 1 base for V and 2 bases for J; bases not matched to a gene: 3. For the CDR3, the DNA is TGTGCCAGCAGCCAAGTCCTAGCGGGGACCTACGAGCAGTACTTC. Protein product: CASSQVLAGTYEQYF.

The chain carries TRBV18 and TRBJ2-3; 10 positions match TRBD2. This CDR3 is built from 17 residues. J lost 3 bases, V lost 0 bases, and 6 bases had no gene match. Germline CDR1 and CDR2: KGHSH and LQKENI. In DNA form, the CDR3 reads TGTGCCAGCTCACCACCGAACAGCGGGAGGGGTACAGATACGCAGTATTTT. It codes for CASSPPNSGRGTDTQYF.

The rearrangement joins TRBV20-1 to TRBJ2-7, with TRBD1 as a possible D gene (6 bases). Germline V gene sequence: CDR1 DFQATT, CDR2 SNEGSKA (reference sequence). The CDR3 runs to 14 residues. Trimming took 3 bases from V and 1 from J, leaving 13 bases between them. This CDR3 is CSASMGASSYEQYF. The CDR3 DNA is TGCAGTGCTAGTATGGGGGCTTCTTCCTACGAGCAGTACTTC.

The V and J genes are TRBV4-2 and TRBJ2-7; a possible D gene is TRBD1 (6 bases). The germline V gene encodes CDR1 LGHNA and CDR2 YNFKEQ. The CDR3 spans 13 residues. V dropped 6 bases and J dropped 3 bases, with 12 bases sitting between them. CDR3: CASSTTGIYEQYF. CDR3 nucleotides: TGTGCCAGCAGTACCACAGGGATCTACGAGCAGTACTTC.

The rearrangement uses TRBV7-9 and TRBJ1-2; 9 bases map to TRBD1. The CDR3 runs 15 residues. Trimming took 5 bases from V and 6 from J; bases not matched to a gene: 10. Germline-derived CDR1 and CDR2 are SEHNR and FQNEAQ (reference sequence). This chain's CDR3 is CASSTGQGRWDGYTF. As DNA, the CDR3 is TGTGCCAGCAGCACCGGACAGGGGAGGTGGGATGGCTACACCTTC.

The CDR3, as DNA: TGTGCCAGCAGCTTATTTGCCGGGACAGGGGATTCTGAAGCTTTCTTT. Encoded protein: CASSLFAGTGDSEAFF. The chain recombines TRBV5-4 with TRBJ1-1; TRBD1 matches at 10 bases. Unmatched junction bases numbered 10, after V lost 2 bases and J lost 6 bases. The CDR3 is made up of 16 amino acids. Germline V gives CDR1 SGHNT, CDR2 YYREEE (reference sequence). The whole variable domain, remainder taken from reference TRBV5-4 and TRBJ1-1, is ETGVTQSPTHLIKTRGQQVTLRCSSQSGHNTVSWYQQALGQGPQFIFQYYREEENGRGNFPPRFSGLQFPNYSSELNVNALELDDSALYLCASSLFAGTGDSEAFFGQGTRLTVV.

J is TRBJ2-7 and V is TRBV6-5, with D maybe TRBD2 (6 bases). V dropped 3 bases and J dropped 0 bases, with 12 bases sitting between them. The V gene's germline CDR1 is MNHEY and CDR2 SVGAGI. The CDR3 contains 15 residues. The CDR3 DNA reads as TGTGCCAGCAGTTATTTGGCCGGGAGCTCCTACGAGCAGTACTTC. Protein product: CASSYLAGSSYEQYF.

DNA for the CDR3: TGTGCCAGCAGTGACAGCCTTAACTATGGCTACACCTTC. Its protein product is CASSDSLNYGYTF. The chain uses TRBV18 and TRBJ1-2, with D possibly TRBD1 on 5 matching bases. The CDR3 is made up of 13 amino acids. V lost 8 bases and J lost 1, with 11 bases in between. Germline V gene lookup returns CDR1 KGHSH and CDR2 LQKENI.

The chain carries TRBV5-3 and TRBJ1-5; 9 bases map to TRBD1. TRBV5-3 is placed among ORFs of uncertain function. Unmatched junction bases numbered 0, after V lost 4 bases and J lost 4 bases. The CDR3 runs 13 residues. The CDR3 is CARSGQGNQPQHF. In DNA, the CDR3 is TGTGCCAGAAGCGGACAGGGGAATCAGCCCCAGCATTTT.

The chain is built from TRBV10-3 and TRBJ1-2, with D possibly TRBD1 on 5 matching bases. Trimming pared 2 bases from V and 5 bases from J, leaving 6 bases between. Per germline, CDR1 ENHRY and CDR2 SYGVKD. The CDR3 covers 12 residues. In DNA form, the CDR3 reads TGTGCCATCAGTGAGACAGGATATGGCTACACCTTC. It encodes CAISETGYGYTF.

The chain couples TRBV7-6 to TRBJ2-7, with D maybe TRBD1 (7 bases). Trimming removed 0 bases from V and 4 bases from J, with 13 bases in between. CDR1 is SGHVS, CDR2 FNYEAQ, per germline. This CDR3 spans 15 amino acids. The CDR3 bases are TGTGCCAGCAGCTTAGCTCGGCAGGGGGGTTACGAGCAGTACTTC. It specifies CASSLARQGGYEQYF.

The sample holds one count of this clone. This rearrangement joins TRBV19 to TRBJ2-2; 10 nucleotides align to TRBD1. The CDR3 consists of 14 residues. Trimming removed 9 bases from V and 2 bases from J; junction bases left unmatched: 3. Germline loops: CDR1 LNHDA, CDR2 SQIVND (reference sequence). In nucleotides, the CDR3 is TGTGCCAGCGGGACAGGGGTCAACACCGGGGAGCTGTTTTTT. Residues: CASGTGVNTGELFF.

The chain employs TRBV24-1 and TRBJ2-3, with 13 bases matching TRBD2. In germline, CDR1 is KGHDR, CDR2 SFDVKD. The CDR3 length is 17 residues. The V segment lost 4 bases and the J segment 4 bases; nucleotides outside the gene matches: 7. CDR3 protein: CATSDPTSGGAADTQYF. In DNA form, the CDR3 reads TGTGCCACCAGTGACCCTACTAGCGGGGGGGCCGCAGATACGCAGTATTTT.

As to this clone: A junction end diverges from the germline sequence, so it may reflect a read error. The genes are TRBV28 and TRBJ2-7; D possibly corresponds to TRBD2 (5 bases). Germline values: CDR1 MDHEN, CDR2 SYDVKM. This CDR3 has 11 residues. The CDR3 loop reads CASSERGSLNF. Written as DNA, the CDR3 is TGTGCCAGCAGTGAACGGGGAAGCCTTAACTTC. Complete variable domain (other parts from reference TRBV28 and TRBJ2-7): DVKVTQSSRYLVKRTGEKVFLECVQDMDHENMFWYRQDPGLGLRLIYFSYDVKMKEKGDIPEGYSVSREKKERFSLILESASTNQTSMYLCASSERGSLNFGPGTRLTVT.